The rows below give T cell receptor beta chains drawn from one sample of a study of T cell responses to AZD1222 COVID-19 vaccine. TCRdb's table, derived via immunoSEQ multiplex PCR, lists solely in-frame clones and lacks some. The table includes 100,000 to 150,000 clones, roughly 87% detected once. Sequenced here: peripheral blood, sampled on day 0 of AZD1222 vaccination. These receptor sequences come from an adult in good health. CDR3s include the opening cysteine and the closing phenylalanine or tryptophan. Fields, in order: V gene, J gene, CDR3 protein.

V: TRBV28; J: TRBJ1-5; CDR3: CASSFAGIYQPQHF
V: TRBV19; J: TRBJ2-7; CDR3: CASSIVPGDEQYF
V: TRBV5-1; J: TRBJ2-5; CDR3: CASSSTGTGEETQYF
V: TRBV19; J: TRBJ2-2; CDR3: CATRQGLAGVNTGELFF
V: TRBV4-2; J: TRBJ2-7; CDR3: CASSQAGLAAVSYEQYF
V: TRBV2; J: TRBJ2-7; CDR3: CAKQQGEGAPYEQYF
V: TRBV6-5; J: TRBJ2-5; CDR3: CASTSLGGGETQYF
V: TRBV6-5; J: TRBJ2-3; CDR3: CASKHRVFTTDTQYF
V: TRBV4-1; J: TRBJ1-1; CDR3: CASSQSQGNTEAFF
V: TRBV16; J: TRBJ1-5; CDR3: CASSHPRGTNQPQHF
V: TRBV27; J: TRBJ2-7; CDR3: CASSSTRDSYEQYF
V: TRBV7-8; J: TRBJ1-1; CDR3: CASSRLGDSRFNTEAFF
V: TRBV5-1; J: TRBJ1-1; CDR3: CASSLDMNTEAFF
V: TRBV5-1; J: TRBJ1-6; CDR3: CASSPGTLDNSPLHF
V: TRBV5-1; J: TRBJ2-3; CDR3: CASSLGTSAGDTQYF
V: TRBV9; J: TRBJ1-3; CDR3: CASSVESAGTGNTIYF